These 10 T cell receptor beta chains were all obtained from the same sample, sequenced in a study of blood T cells in healthy people across ages. A sample-barcoded 5' primer and a J-beta primer mix were used in a second PCR of roughly 6 to 12 cycles. TCRdb re-derived calls from the 5' RACE reads in MiXCR, one entry per CDR3 protein. The sample carries around 790,000 distinct CDR3 sequences, more than 40% recorded once. What was sequenced was blood. The receptor source for this set is a man between 60 and 75 years old in good health.

CDR3 DNA: TGTGCCAGTACCAATAGGGGCCAAGGAGAGACCCAGTACTTC. It is translated as CASTNRGQGETQYF. The chain couples TRBV19 to TRBJ2-5; tentative D call: TRBD1 (5 bases). Trimming removed 7 bases from V and 4 bases from J, with 16 bases in between. This CDR3 has 14 amino acids. Germline CDR1 and CDR2: LNHDA and SQIVND (reference sequence).

This clonotype was observed a handful of times. This chain uses TRBV21-1 with TRBJ1-6; TRBD1 is the table's D call and was not checked against the DNA. TRBV21-1 is described as a pseudogene. The CDR3 contains 15 residues. CDR3 sequence: CASNTGGDGCSPLHF. CDR3 coding DNA: TGTGCCAGCAACACAGGGGGGGACGGGTGTTCACCCCTCCACTTT.

The rearrangement joins TRBV14 to TRBJ2-4, with D perhaps matching TRBD2 (6 bases). V lost 4 bases and J 3 bases, leaving 16 bases between the germline ends. CDR3 size: 16 residues. The germline V gene has CDR1 SGHDN and CDR2 FVKESK. CDR3 nucleotide sequence: TGTGCCAGCAGCCGGCTTGGCGGGGAGGACAAAAACATTCAGTACTTC. Its protein is CASSRLGGEDKNIQYF.

In its sample, this clonotype was seen a few times. The chain links TRBV5-1 to TRBJ1-2; D is unresolved. The CDR3 covers 14 residues. Germline V gives CDR1 SGHRS, CDR2 YFSETQ. V dropped 4 bases and J dropped 5 bases, with 15 bases sitting between them. The CDR3 DNA is TGCGCCAGCAGCGACGTAACTCCAGATTATGGCTACACCTTC. This sequence encodes CASSDVTPDYGYTF.

CDR3 nucleotides: TGTGCCAGCAGTCCTGTCGAGGAGGTGGTCTACGAGCAGTACTTC. Its protein product is CASSPVEEVVYEQYF. The genes are TRBV12-3 or TRBV12-4 and TRBJ2-7; weak D call: TRBD2 (5 bases). The CDR3 length is 15 residues. V lost 5 bases and J 3 bases, leaving 17 bases between the germline ends.

Here the CDR3 DNA reads TGTGCCAGCAGCGTAGACACAGCGATTAACACTGAAGCTTTCTTT. Protein: CASSVDTAINTEAFF. The rearrangement links TRBV9 to TRBJ1-1; no clear D. In germline, CDR1 is SGDLS, CDR2 YYNGEE. The CDR3 contains 15 residues. Trimming cost V 0 bases and J 2 bases, with 11 bases left between them.

This clonotype was seen only a few times. The genes are TRBV12-3 or TRBV12-4 and TRBJ2-4; 7 bases match TRBD2. The CDR3 is made up of 13 amino acids. V trimming: 3 bases; J trimming: 13 bases; junction bases outside the gene matches: 9. CDR3: CASSFAAGREQYF. DNA of the CDR3: TGTGCCAGCAGTTTTGCGGCAGGGCGGGAGCAGTACTTC.

The chain links TRBV4-3 to TRBJ1-1; 8 positions agree with TRBD1. CDR1 and CDR2 from the germline V gene are LGHNA and YSLEER. The CDR3 consists of 19 residues. After removal of 0 bases from V and 1 base from J, the junction contained 13 bases not matched to a gene. In DNA form, the CDR3 reads TGCGCCAGCAGCCAAGATCTCCCAAGGCCGGGGACAGGGAACACTGAAGCTTTCTTT. Translated: CASSQDLPRPGTGNTEAFF.

In this sample, this clonotype turned up a few times. The chain joins TRBV7-2 to TRBJ2-1; the D gene is possibly TRBD2 (5 bases). Germline V gene lookup returns CDR1 SGHTA and CDR2 FQGNSA. Deletions cut 5 bases from V and 4 bases from J, with 24 bases between. CDR3 length equals 18 residues. In DNA, the CDR3 is TGTGCCAGCAGCCCCCTTCGGGGAACTCTACGCTTATACAATGAGCAGTTCTTC. Translated: CASSPLRGTLRLYNEQFF.

This clonotype was detected a few times. The V call is TRBV29-1, the J call TRBJ1-1, with D tentatively TRBD1 (5 bases). The germline gives CDR1 SQVTM, CDR2 ANQGSEA. The V gene lost 8 bases and the J gene lost 3 bases, with 16 bases spanning the gap. This CDR3 spans 13 amino acids. CDR3 bases: TGCAGCTCGTGGACACAAATTGACACTGAAGCTTTCTTT. Translation: CSSWTQIDTEAFF.